This TCR beta chain was sequenced during a study of ipilimumab plus nivolumab after autologous stem cell transplantation. Overall study context: Patients received a median of roughly five ipilimumab and 8 nivolumab doses. Myeloma patients were high-risk transplant-naive or relapsed within 3 years of first autologous transplant. Study-wide points: The authors say TCR, Treg and microbiome findings warrant further study.

This table comes from immunoSEQ multiplex PCR, and its TCRdb copy is limited to in-frame clones, with some not included. The sample lists about 43,000 clones, roughly 84% occurring once. Germline CDR1 reads MNHEY; CDR2 reads SVGAGI. CDR3 length: 15 amino acids. After removal of 0 bases from V and 3 bases from J, the junction contained 5 bases not matched to a gene. Ipilimumab, 1 mg/kg, started 14 to 28 days after autologous transplant. Concerning this clone: Its antigen is not identified.

The sample here was PBMCs, taken in a trial of ipilimumab plus nivolumab as post-transplant consolidation. This receptor was obtained from a male donor with multiple myeloma. The rearrangement joins TRBV6-5 to TRBJ2-7; 7 positions match TRBD1. The CDR3 DNA reads TGTGCCAGCAGTTACTCACCGGGACAGAACTACGAGCAGTACTTC. Its protein is CASSYSPGQNYEQYF.